This T cell receptor beta chain was identified during a study of regulatory T cells in long-lasting Graves disease. Study results and caveats: Persistent Graves' patients showed less TCR diversity than newly diagnosed patients showed. Persistent disease preferred TRBV28, TRBJ1-2 and TRBJ2-5; new disease, TRBV20-1 and TRBJ2-1.

The germline CDR1 and CDR2 sequences are SEHNR and FQNEAQ (reference sequence). This CDR3 has 14 amino acids. J was trimmed by 5 bases and V by 1 base; bases with no gene match: 4. The time point was: persistent/refractory GD, antithyroid drugs over 5 years with positive TRAb. Generation of the TCR library employed RNA extracted from PBMCs. In this cohort, patients came from an endocrinology department located in Xi'an, China. Assembly of TCR beta libraries relied on iRepertoire HTBI primers together with Arm-PCR of CDR3 regions. TCRdb passed the multiplex PCR reads through MiXCR, listing each CDR3 protein once. The sample has about 660,000 distinct CDR3 sequences, 25% to 30% seen once. Points on this clonotype: Its matching antigen is unknown.

The V gene is TRBV7-9, the J gene TRBJ2-5, with 7 bases aligning to TRBD2. The clonotype was recovered from a female donor with Graves disease. The sequencing used peripheral blood mononuclear cells (PBMCs), collected when the disease was refractory, from a patient treated with antithyroid drugs. Here the CDR3 DNA reads TGTGCCAGCAGCTTAGGGGGGACTAAGGAGACCCAGTACTTC. Protein: CASSLGGTKETQYF.